This T cell receptor (beta chain) came from a study of long-term antiretroviral therapy in people with HIV. Run at survey level, the immunoSEQ assay was version v3.0. TCRdb's copy holds only in-frame clones and misses some; the assay was immunoSEQ multiplex PCR. The sample lists about 24,000 clones; roughly 94% were seen once. Study-wide points: Blood dates from the mid-2000s to the late 2010s, possibly under older ART regimens.

The V and J ends lost 4 bases and 2 bases respectively, with 6 bases between them. In germline, CDR1 is SGDLS, CDR2 YYNGEE. The CDR3 runs 12 residues. Regarding this clone: Antigen: not known.

The receptor comes from a woman in her forties or fifties with HIV. This specimen was unsorted PBMCs, taken roughly 5 years after starting antiretroviral therapy. The chain recombines TRBV9 with TRBJ1-2; D is unresolved. CDR3 DNA: TGTGCCAGCAGCCTTGCCAACTATGGCTACACCTTC. It encodes CASSLANYGYTF.